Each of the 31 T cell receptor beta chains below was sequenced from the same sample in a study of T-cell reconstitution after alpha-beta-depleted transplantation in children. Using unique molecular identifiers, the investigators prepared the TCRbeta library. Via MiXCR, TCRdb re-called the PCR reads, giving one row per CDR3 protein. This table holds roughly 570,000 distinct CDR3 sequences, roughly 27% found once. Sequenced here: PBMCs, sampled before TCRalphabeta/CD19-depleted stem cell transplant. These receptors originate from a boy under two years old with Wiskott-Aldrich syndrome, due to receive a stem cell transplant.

CDR3 loop: CASSLGGLAGGFTDTQYF. CDR3 DNA sequence: TGCGCCAGCAGCTTGGGGGGCCTAGCGGGAGGTTTCACAGATACGCAGTATTTT. J is TRBJ2-3 and V is TRBV5-1; 11 positions agree with TRBD2. V lost 0 bases to trimming and J lost 2 bases; unmatched junction nucleotides: 8. Per the germline V gene, CDR1 is SGHRS and CDR2 is YFSETQ. The CDR3 totals 18 residues.

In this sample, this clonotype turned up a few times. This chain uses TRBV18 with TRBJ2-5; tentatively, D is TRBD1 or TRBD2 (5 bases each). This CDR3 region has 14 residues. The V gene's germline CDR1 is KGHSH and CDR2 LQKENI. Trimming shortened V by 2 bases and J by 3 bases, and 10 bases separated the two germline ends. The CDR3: CASSPTGTEETQYF. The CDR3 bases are TGTGCCAGCTCACCAACCGGGACGGAAGAGACCCAGTACTTC.

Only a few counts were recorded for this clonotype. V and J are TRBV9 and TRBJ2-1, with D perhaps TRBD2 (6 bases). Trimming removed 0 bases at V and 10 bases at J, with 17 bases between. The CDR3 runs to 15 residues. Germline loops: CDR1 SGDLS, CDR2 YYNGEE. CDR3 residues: CASSVATRAAGEQFF. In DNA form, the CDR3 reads TGTGCCAGCAGCGTAGCTACGCGGGCCGCGGGGGAGCAGTTCTTC.

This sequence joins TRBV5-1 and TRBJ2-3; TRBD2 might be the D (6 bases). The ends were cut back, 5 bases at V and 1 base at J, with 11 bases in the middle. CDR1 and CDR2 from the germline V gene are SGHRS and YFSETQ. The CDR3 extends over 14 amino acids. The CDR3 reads CASRLPSGTDTQYF. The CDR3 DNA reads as TGCGCCAGCAGACTCCCTAGCGGCACAGATACGCAGTATTTT.

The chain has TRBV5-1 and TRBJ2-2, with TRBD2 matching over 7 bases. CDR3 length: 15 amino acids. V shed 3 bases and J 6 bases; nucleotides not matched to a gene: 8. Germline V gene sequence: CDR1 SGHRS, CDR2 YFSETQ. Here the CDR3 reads CASSSGGSIAGELFF. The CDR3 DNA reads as TGCGCCAGCAGCTCTGGCGGGAGTATTGCCGGGGAGCTGTTTTTT.

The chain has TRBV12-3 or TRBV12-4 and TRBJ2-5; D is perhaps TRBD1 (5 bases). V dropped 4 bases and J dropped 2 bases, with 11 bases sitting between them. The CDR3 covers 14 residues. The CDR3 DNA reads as TGTGCCAGCAGTTCCAGACAGACTCAAGAGACCCAGTACTTC. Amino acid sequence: CASSSRQTQETQYF.

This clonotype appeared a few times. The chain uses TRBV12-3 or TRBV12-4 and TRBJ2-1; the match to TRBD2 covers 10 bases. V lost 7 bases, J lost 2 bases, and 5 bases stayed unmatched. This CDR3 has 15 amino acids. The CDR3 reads CASTFLAGAYNEQFF. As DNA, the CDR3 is TGTGCCAGCACCTTCCTAGCGGGAGCCTACAATGAGCAGTTCTTC.

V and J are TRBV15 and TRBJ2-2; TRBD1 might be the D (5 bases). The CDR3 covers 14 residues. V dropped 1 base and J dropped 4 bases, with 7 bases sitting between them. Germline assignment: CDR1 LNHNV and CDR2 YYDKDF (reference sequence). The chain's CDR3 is CATSRGGSTGELFF. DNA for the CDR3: TGTGCCACCAGCAGAGGGGGCAGCACCGGGGAGCTGTTTTTT.

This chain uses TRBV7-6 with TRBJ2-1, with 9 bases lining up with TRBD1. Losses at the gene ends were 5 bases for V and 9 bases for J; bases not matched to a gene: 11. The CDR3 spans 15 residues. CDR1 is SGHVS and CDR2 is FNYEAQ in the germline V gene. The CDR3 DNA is TGTGCCAGCAGCCAGACGGGACAGGGAACCGGTGAGCAGTTCTTC. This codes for CASSQTGQGTGEQFF.

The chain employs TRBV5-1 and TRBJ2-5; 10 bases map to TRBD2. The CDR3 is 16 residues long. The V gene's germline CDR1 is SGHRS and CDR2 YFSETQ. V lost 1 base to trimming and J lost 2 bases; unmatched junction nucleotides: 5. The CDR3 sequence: CASSLNPSGSQETQYF. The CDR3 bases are TGCGCCAGCAGCTTGAATCCTAGCGGGAGTCAAGAGACCCAGTACTTC. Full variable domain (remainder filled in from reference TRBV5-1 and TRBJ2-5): KAGVTQTPRYLIKTRGQQVTLSCSPISGHRSVSWYQQTPGQGLQFLFEYFSETQRNKGNFPGRFSGRQFSNSRSEMNVSTLELGDSALYLCASSLNPSGSQETQYFGPGTRLLVL.

DNA for the CDR3: TGCGCCAGCAGCTTGGTTTGGAACACTGAAGCTTTCTTT. Residues: CASSLVWNTEAFF. J is TRBJ1-1 and V is TRBV5-1; no firm D call. The CDR3 runs 13 residues. The germline CDR1 and CDR2 sequences are SGHRS and YFSETQ. V was cut by 0 bases and J by 1 base, with 4 bases left in between.

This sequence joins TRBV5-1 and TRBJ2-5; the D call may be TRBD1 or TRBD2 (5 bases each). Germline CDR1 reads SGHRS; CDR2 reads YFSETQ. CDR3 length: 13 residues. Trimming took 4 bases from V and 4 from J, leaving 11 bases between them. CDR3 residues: CASSPGPIETQYF. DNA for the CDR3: TGCGCCAGCAGCCCGGGGCCCATAGAGACCCAGTACTTC.

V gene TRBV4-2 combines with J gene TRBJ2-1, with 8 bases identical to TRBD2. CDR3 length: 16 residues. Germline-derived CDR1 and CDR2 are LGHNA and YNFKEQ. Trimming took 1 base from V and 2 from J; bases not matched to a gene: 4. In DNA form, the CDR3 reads TGTGCCAGCAGCCAAGTTGCTAGCGGGCCCTACAATGAGCAGTTCTTC. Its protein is CASSQVASGPYNEQFF.

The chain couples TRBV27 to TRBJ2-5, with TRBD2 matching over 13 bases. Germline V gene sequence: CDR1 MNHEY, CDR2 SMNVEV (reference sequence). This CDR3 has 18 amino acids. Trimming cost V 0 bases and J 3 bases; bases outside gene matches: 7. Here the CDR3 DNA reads TGTGCCAGCAGTTTATCTTTTTGGACTAGCGGGAGAAAAGAGACCCAGTACTTC. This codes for CASSLSFWTSGRKETQYF.

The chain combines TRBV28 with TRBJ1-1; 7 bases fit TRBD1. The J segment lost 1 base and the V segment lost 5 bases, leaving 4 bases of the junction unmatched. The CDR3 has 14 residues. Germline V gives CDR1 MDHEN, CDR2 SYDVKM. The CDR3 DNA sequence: TGTGCCAGCAGTCCCGGGGACAGGAACACTGAAGCTTTCTTT. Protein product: CASSPGDRNTEAFF.

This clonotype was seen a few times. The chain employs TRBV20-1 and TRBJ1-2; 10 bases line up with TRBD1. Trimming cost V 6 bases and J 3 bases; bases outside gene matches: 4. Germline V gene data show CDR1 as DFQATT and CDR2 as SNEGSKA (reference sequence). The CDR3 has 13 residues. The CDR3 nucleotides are TGCAGTGCCGGACAGGGGGAAGACTATGGCTACACCTTC. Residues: CSAGQGEDYGYTF.

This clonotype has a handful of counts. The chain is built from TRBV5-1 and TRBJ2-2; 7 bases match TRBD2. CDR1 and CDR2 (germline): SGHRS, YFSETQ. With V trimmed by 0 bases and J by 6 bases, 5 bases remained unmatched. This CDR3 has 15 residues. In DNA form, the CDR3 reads TGCGCCAGCAGCTTGGCCTGGGGGGGTGCCGGGGAGCTGTTTTTT. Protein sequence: CASSLAWGGAGELFF.

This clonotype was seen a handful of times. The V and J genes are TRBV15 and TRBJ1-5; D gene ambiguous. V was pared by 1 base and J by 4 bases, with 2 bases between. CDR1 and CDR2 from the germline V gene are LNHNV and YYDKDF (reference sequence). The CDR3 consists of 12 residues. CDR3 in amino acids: CATSRVNQPQHF. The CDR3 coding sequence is TGTGCCACCAGCAGAGTTAATCAGCCCCAGCATTTT.

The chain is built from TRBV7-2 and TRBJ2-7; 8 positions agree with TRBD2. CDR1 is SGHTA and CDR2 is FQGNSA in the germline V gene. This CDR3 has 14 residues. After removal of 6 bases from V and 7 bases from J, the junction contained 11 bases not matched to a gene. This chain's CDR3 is CASSLSSGPEEQYF. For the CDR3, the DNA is TGTGCCAGCAGTCTATCTAGCGGGCCCGAGGAGCAGTACTTC.

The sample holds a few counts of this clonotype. The CDR3 is CASSLGHSNYGYTF. CDR3 DNA sequence: TGTGCCAGCAGCTTGGGACATTCTAACTATGGCTACACCTTC. This sequence joins TRBV7-8 and TRBJ1-2, with D possibly TRBD1 on 6 matching bases. V lost 3 bases and J lost 0, with 8 bases in between. The CDR3 runs 14 residues. CDR1 SGHVS and CDR2 FQNEAQ come from the germline V gene.

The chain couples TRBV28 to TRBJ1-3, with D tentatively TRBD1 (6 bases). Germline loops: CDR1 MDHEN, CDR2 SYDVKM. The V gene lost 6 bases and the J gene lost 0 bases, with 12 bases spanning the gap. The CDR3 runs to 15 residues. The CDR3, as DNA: TGTGCCAGCAGATGGACAGCCCTCTCTGGAAACACCATATATTTT. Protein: CASRWTALSGNTIYF.

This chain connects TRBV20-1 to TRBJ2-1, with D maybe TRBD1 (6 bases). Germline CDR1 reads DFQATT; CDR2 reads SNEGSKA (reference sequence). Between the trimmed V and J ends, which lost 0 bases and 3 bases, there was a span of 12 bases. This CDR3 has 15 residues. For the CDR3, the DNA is TGCAGTGCTAGAGATGTTAGGGGGTTCTACAATGAGCAGTTCTTC. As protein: CSARDVRGFYNEQFF.

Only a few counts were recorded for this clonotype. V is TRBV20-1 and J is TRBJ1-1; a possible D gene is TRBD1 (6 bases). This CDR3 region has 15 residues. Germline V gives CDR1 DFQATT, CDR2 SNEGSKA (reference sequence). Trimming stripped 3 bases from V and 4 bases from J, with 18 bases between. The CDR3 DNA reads TGCAGTGCTAGTGATAGGCCTGGGGGCGGCACTGAAGCTTTCTTT. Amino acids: CSASDRPGGGTEAFF.

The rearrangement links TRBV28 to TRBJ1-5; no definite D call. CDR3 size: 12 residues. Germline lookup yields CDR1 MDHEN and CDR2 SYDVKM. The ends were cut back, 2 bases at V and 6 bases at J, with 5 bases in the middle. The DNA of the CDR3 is TGTGCCAGCAGTTTAGCAAGTCAGCCCCAGCATTTT. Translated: CASSLASQPQHF.

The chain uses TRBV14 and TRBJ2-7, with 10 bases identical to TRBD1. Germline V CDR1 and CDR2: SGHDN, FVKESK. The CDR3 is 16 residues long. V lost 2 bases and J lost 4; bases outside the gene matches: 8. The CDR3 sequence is CASSQRTGGIVYEQYF. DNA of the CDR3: TGTGCCAGCAGCCAAAGGACAGGGGGTATCGTGTACGAGCAGTACTTC.

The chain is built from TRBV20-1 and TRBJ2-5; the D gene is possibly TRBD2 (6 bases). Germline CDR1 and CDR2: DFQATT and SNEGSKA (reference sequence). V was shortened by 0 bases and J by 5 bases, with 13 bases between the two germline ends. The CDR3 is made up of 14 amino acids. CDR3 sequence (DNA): TGCAGTGCTAGAGATCCTGGAGGGCGGGAGACCCAGTACTTC. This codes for CSARDPGGRETQYF.

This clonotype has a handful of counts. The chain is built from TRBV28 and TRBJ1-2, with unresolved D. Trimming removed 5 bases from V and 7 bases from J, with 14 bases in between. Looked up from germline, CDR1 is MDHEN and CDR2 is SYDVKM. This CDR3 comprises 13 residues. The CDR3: CASSRLTRSGYTF. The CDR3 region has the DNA TGTGCCAGCAGTAGACTCACCCGGAGTGGCTACACCTTC.

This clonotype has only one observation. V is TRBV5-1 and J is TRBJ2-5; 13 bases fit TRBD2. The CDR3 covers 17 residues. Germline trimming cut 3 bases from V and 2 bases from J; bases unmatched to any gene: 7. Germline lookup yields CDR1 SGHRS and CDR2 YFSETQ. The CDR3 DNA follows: TGCGCCAGCAGCTGGGGGGGACTAGCGGGAAAACAAGAGACCCAGTACTTC. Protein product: CASSWGGLAGKQETQYF.

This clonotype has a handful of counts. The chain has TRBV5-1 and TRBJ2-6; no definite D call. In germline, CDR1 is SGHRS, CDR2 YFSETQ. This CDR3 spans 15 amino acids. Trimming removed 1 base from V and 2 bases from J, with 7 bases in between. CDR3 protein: CASSLMRAGANVLTF. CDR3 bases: TGCGCCAGCAGCTTGATGAGAGCTGGGGCCAACGTCCTGACTTTC.

CDR3 residues: CAISAPPSTPYEQYF. DNA for the CDR3: TGTGCCATCAGTGCCCCTCCCTCCACCCCCTACGAGCAGTACTTC. The chain recombines TRBV10-3 with TRBJ2-7; D is unresolved. Between the trimmed V and J ends, which lost 4 bases and 2 bases, there was a span of 15 bases. Germline V gives CDR1 ENHRY, CDR2 SYGVKD. CDR3 length equals 15 residues.

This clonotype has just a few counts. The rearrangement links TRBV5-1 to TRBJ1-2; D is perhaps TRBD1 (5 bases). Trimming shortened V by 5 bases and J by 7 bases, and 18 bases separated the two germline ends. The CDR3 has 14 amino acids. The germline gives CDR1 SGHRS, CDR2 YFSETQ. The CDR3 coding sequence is TGCGCCAGCAGTTCTTGGGGCCAGGGAGGTGGCTACACCTTC. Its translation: CASSSWGQGGGYTF.